This TCR beta chain derives from a study of T cells after yellow fever vaccination. The length of the CDR3 is 12 residues. Germline V gene sequence: CDR1 PRHDT, CDR2 FYEKMQ (reference sequence). Trimming left V 2 bases short and J 6 bases short, with 8 bases between. They built TCR cDNA with 5'RACE template switching, a step that put in a universal primer site and UMIs. TCRdb re-called the 5' RACE reads through MiXCR, storing one row per CDR3 protein. The data contain some 600,000 distinct CDR3 sequences, about 17% of them singletons. This clonotype came up a few times. V is TRBV13 and J is TRBJ2-7; D is uncertain. The TCR was taken from a man younger than 35 who received the YFV17D yellow fever vaccine. The sequences come from PBMCs, collected about 5 days after the first yellow fever vaccination. CDR3 DNA sequence: TGTGCCAGCAGCTTACGTATGGGCGAGCAGTACTTC. It is translated as CASSLRMGEQYF.